Listed below are T cell receptor beta chains from one sample, sequenced in a study of T cell repertoires in cytomegalovirus infection. Their antigen targets remain unknown. TCRdb used MiXCR to reprocess the reads, holding one entry per CDR3 protein. Here the sample spans roughly 500,000 distinct CDR3 sequences, roughly 34% being singletons. This specimen consisted of cultured PBMCs, obtained from culture after CMV antigen stimulation. Every receptor here comes from a human donor in good health (CMV status not recorded). Some clones in this sample may be carry-over from other donors' samples. The CDR3 runs from the conserved cysteine through the conserved F or W. A D gene is named only where the DNA matches it firmly. A row's size may be missing; if present it is once, few, many or a size class.

j_call clone_size v_call cdr3_length d_call cdr3_aa cdr3_nt
TRBJ1-2 few TRBV20-1 13 NA CSASGYSNYGYTF TGCAGTGCTTCCGGGTACAGCAACTATGGCTACACCTTC
TRBJ2-1 NA TRBV7-2 12 NA CASSRAYNEQFF TGTGCCAGCAGTCGCGCCTACAATGAGCAGTTCTTC
TRBJ2-5 NA TRBV7-9 15 NA CASTPWGASEETQYF TGTGCCAGCACCCCGTGGGGGGCGAGTGAGGAGACCCAGTACTTC
TRBJ2-7 few TRBV6-2/TRBV6-3 11 TRBD1 CASRGQVEQYF TGTGCCAGCCGTGGACAGGTCGAGCAGTACTTC
TRBJ2-7 many TRBV7-3 14 TRBD2 CASSPGTSGGEQYF TGTGCCAGCAGCCCCGGGACTAGCGGGGGGGAGCAGTACTTC
TRBJ2-7 once TRBV25-1 14 NA CASSERGLRVEQYF TGTGCCAGCAGTGAGCGGGGGCTCCGGGTCGAGCAGTACTTC
TRBJ1-1 few TRBV14 15 NA CASSPVAGMNTEAFF TGTGCCAGCAGCCCGGTTGCCGGAATGAACACTGAAGCTTTCTTT
TRBJ1-2 NA TRBV19 12 NA CASSNSERGYTF TGTGCCAGTAGTAACAGTGAACGTGGCTACACCTTC
TRBJ1-4 few TRBV7-9 14 NA CASSEQASNEKLFF TGTGCCAGCAGCGAACAGGCATCTAATGAAAAACTGTTTTTT
TRBJ2-7 many TRBV4-1 17 TRBD2 CASSQVPGGAPSYEQYF TGCGCCAGCAGCCAAGTCCCGGGGGGGGCCCCCAGCTACGAGCAGTACTTC
TRBJ1-1 NA TRBV7-4 14 TRBD1 CASSSTGGSTEAFF TGTGCCAGCAGCTCGACAGGGGGCAGTACTGAAGCTTTCTTT
TRBJ1-5 few TRBV28 14 NA CASSLIGEYQPQHF TGTGCCAGCAGTTTAATTGGGGAGTATCAGCCCCAGCATTTT
TRBJ2-7 NA TRBV23-1 10 NA CASSPETEYF TGCGCCAGCAGCCCCGAGACAGAGTACTTC
TRBJ1-5 NA TRBV24-1 13 NA CATSDDPYQPQHF TGTGCCACCAGCGATGACCCGTATCAGCCCCAGCATTTT
TRBJ2-7 NA TRBV19 12 NA CASISDFNEQYF TGTGCCAGTATCTCGGACTTCAACGAGCAGTACTTC
TRBJ1-5 NA TRBV28 14 NA CASAGGVSNQPQHF TGTGCCAGCGCCGGGGGTGTGAGCAATCAGCCCCAGCATTTT
TRBJ2-1 NA TRBV7-2 14 NA CASSLAGHYNEQFF TGTGCCAGCAGCTTAGCGGGGCACTACAATGAGCAGTTCTTC
TRBJ2-1 many TRBV6-5 15 TRBD2 CASSYSGLEYNEQFF TGTGCCAGCAGTTACTCGGGACTAGAGTACAATGAGCAGTTCTTC
TRBJ1-1 NA TRBV4-1 17 NA CASSQDWRRGRDTEAFF TGCGCCAGCAGCCAAGATTGGAGGAGGGGGAGGGACACTGAAGCTTTCTTT
TRBJ2-2 NA TRBV7-2 15 NA CASSLQGRNTGELFF TGTGCCAGCAGCTTACAGGGGAGGAACACCGGGGAGCTGTTTTTT
TRBJ2-1 NA TRBV27 15 TRBD2 CASSRLAGGPNEQFF TGTGCCAGCAGTAGACTAGCGGGAGGGCCTAATGAGCAGTTCTTC
TRBJ1-2 NA TRBV7-6 15 NA CASSLGGPANYGYTF TGTGCCAGCAGCTTAGGAGGTCCGGCTAACTATGGCTACACCTTC
TRBJ1-5 NA TRBV20-1 16 NA CSARDRAGFSNQPQHF TGCAGTGCTAGAGACAGGGCTGGGTTTAGCAATCAGCCCCAGCATTTT
TRBJ2-1 few TRBV6-6 13 TRBD1 CASSSSGGLKQFF TGTGCCAGCAGTTCATCAGGGGGTTTGAAGCAGTTCTTC
TRBJ1-1 NA TRBV6-1 9 NA CASMFQAFF TGTGCCAGCATGTTTCAGGCTTTCTTT
TRBJ1-2 NA TRBV25-1 14 TRBD1 CASSESGTGHHHTF TGTGCCAGCAGTGAATCCGGGACAGGCCACCACCACACCTTC